What follows is one T cell receptor beta chain and its context. The antigen remains undetermined. Relapse after autologous stem cell transplantation occurred in every patient, and brentuximab vedotin exposure varied. Progressive disease, partial response or complete response was each patient's best response. TCRdb's copy holds only in-frame clones and misses some; the assay was immunoSEQ multiplex PCR. The sample yields roughly 60,000 clones, 90% seen once. The data stem from a study of PD-1 blockade in classical Hodgkin lymphoma. Study context: A 3 mg/kg intravenous dose of nivolumab was received by patients every 2 weeks. Study-level findings and limits: Newly diagnosed patients were reported to start with lower TCR diversity than healthy donors.

This CDR3 has 14 amino acids. Per the germline V gene, CDR1 is SGHNT and CDR2 is YYREEE (reference sequence). V lost 0 bases, J lost 4 bases, and 10 bases lay in between. The chain is built from TRBV5-4 and TRBJ2-5, with D perhaps TRBD1 (6 bases). This TCR was recovered from a human donor with classical Hodgkin lymphoma. The specimen comprised peripheral blood mononuclear cells (PBMCs), sampled at baseline. The CDR3 DNA is TGTGCCAGCAGCTTGGCGCTGGGGGCAGAGACCCAGTACTTC. The encoded protein is CASSLALGAETQYF. The full variable domain, rest sourced from reference TRBV5-4 and TRBJ2-5, is ETGVTQSPTHLIKTRGQQVTLRCSSQSGHNTVSWYQQALGQGPQFIFQYYREEENGRGNFPPRFSGLQFPNYSSELNVNALELDDSALYLCASSLALGAETQYFGPGTRLLVL.